The 24 T cell receptor beta chains below come from one sample, sequenced in a study of T cell responses to AZD1222 COVID-19 vaccine. Measured with immunoSEQ multiplex PCR; TCRdb has only the in-frame clones, and not every one. The sample records 110,000 to 150,000 clones, 93% being singletons. The sequencing used peripheral blood, collected on day 0 of AZD1222 vaccination. The receptors were sampled from an adult in good health.

The rearrangement joins TRBV4-1 to TRBJ2-1; 9 bases line up with TRBD2. The CDR3 contains 17 residues. In germline, CDR1 is MGHRA, CDR2 YSYEKL. V gave up 3 bases and J gave up 5 bases; unmatched junction bases: 11. The CDR3 sequence is CASSHRGTSRYNNEQFF. The CDR3 coding sequence is TGCGCCAGCAGCCACCGCGGGACTAGCCGTTACAACAATGAGCAGTTCTTC.

The chain uses TRBV28 and TRBJ1-2, with D unresolved. Trimming removed 3 bases at V and 2 bases at J, with 4 bases between. The CDR3 consists of 12 residues. Germline CDR1 reads MDHEN; CDR2 reads SYDVKM. The CDR3 coding sequence is TGTGCCAGCAGTTTCGGGAACTATGGCTACACCTTC. Encoded protein: CASSFGNYGYTF.

The chain links TRBV6-5 to TRBJ1-1, with TRBD1 as a possible D gene (6 bases). V was clipped by 4 bases and J by 5 bases, with 17 bases between them. Germline CDR1 and CDR2: MNHEY and SVGAGI. This CDR3 has 15 amino acids. The chain's CDR3 is CASSSYTGWHTEAFF. The CDR3 bases are TGTGCCAGCAGTTCCTATACAGGGTGGCATACTGAAGCTTTCTTT.

This chain connects TRBV3-1 (or the pseudogene TRBV3-2) to TRBJ2-1; D might be TRBD1 (6 bases). The germline V gene has CDR1 LGHDT and CDR2 YNNKEL (reference sequence). The CDR3 has 12 residues. V was pared by 2 bases and J by 9 bases, with 8 bases between. Here the CDR3 DNA reads TGTGCCAGCAGCCAACAGGGGCCTGAGCAGTTCTTC. Its protein product is CASSQQGPEQFF.

This chain connects TRBV7-2 to TRBJ1-3; the match to TRBD1 covers 9 bases. V lost 7 bases and J lost 4; bases outside the gene matches: 2. Germline V gives CDR1 SGHTA, CDR2 FQGNSA. This CDR3 region has 13 residues. CDR3 in amino acids: CASTGTGGNTIYF. The CDR3 DNA sequence: TGTGCCAGCACCGGGACAGGGGGAAACACCATATATTTT.

The V gene is TRBV16, the J gene TRBJ1-1; 7 nucleotides line up with TRBD1. J gave up 1 base and V 2 bases, and 4 bases lay outside the gene matches. Germline CDR1 KGHSY, CDR2 FQNENV. The CDR3 length is 15 residues. The chain's CDR3 is CASSQRHRGNTEAFF. The CDR3 DNA reads TGTGCCAGCAGCCAAAGACACAGGGGGAACACTGAAGCTTTCTTT.

CDR3 loop: CASASTQPQHF. CDR3 bases: TGTGCTAGTGCTTCCACACAGCCCCAGCATTTT. This chain connects TRBV12-5 to TRBJ1-5; D is uncertain. CDR1 is LGHNT, CDR2 FRNRAP, per germline. V dropped 7 bases and J dropped 7 bases, with 8 bases sitting between them. The CDR3 is 11 amino acids.

The chain combines TRBV28 with TRBJ2-3; 7 bases fit TRBD2. With 4 bases clipped from V and 3 bases from J, the junction kept 7 bases outside the gene matches. Germline CDR1 MDHEN, CDR2 SYDVKM. The CDR3 covers 15 residues. CDR3 nucleotides: TGTGCCAGCAGTTCACTCCTAGCGGTAACAGATACGCAGTATTTT. Protein: CASSSLLAVTDTQYF.

This chain joins TRBV19 and TRBJ1-1; 8 bases match TRBD1. The CDR3 consists of 14 residues. J lost 1 base, V lost 5 bases, and 3 bases had no gene match. Looked up from germline, CDR1 is LNHDA and CDR2 is SQIVND (reference sequence). CDR3 coding DNA: TGTGCCAGTAGTTCGGGGACAGGGAACACTGAAGCTTTCTTT. It is translated as CASSSGTGNTEAFF.

Remarks on this clone: The sample holds other DNA sequences that translate to the same CDR3. The V and J genes are TRBV5-1 and TRBJ1-6; D perhaps matches TRBD1 (5 bases). The CDR3 consists of 14 residues. Germline loops: CDR1 SGHRS, CDR2 YFSETQ. With 4 bases removed from V and 7 bases from J, the gap between germline ends came to 12 bases. CDR3 region: CASSPGTDNSPLHF. CDR3 bases: TGCGCCAGCAGCCCCGGGACCGACAATTCACCCCTCCACTTT.

The chain couples TRBV19 to TRBJ2-1; D might be TRBD2 (6 bases). Trimming removed 5 bases from V and 2 bases from J, with 16 bases in between. This CDR3 is built from 16 residues. Germline CDR1 LNHDA, CDR2 SQIVND (reference sequence). The CDR3, as DNA: TGTGCCAGTAGTTGGGCGGAGGGAGTAGCCTACAATGAGCAGTTCTTC. This codes for CASSWAEGVAYNEQFF.

The rearrangement uses TRBV7-3 and TRBJ2-1, with D possibly matching TRBD2 (6 bases). The germline V and J ends were trimmed by 2 bases and 9 bases, with 14 bases remaining between them. This CDR3 spans 14 amino acids. Germline CDR1 reads SGHTA; CDR2 reads FQGTGA. The DNA of the CDR3 is TGTGCCAGCAGCTTATCAGGGCCCGGGGGTGAGCAGTTCTTC. This encodes CASSLSGPGGEQFF.

This clone has a handful of counts. The gene calls are TRBV29-1 and TRBJ2-7, with D tentatively TRBD1 (6 bases). CDR1 SQVTM and CDR2 ANQGSEA come from the germline V gene. The V end was cut by 7 bases, the J end by 0 bases, with 13 bases between. The CDR3 totals 13 residues. The CDR3: CSAMGQPSYEQYF. The CDR3, as DNA: TGCAGCGCCATGGGACAACCCTCCTACGAGCAGTACTTC.

This chain joins TRBV11-3 and TRBJ2-5; either TRBD1 or TRBD2 may supply D (5 bases each). Trimming cost V 5 bases and J 4 bases, with 11 bases left between them. The CDR3 has 13 amino acids. Germline CDR1 SGHNT, CDR2 YENEEA. The CDR3 loop is CASSPQGRETQYF. For the CDR3, the DNA is TGTGCCAGCAGCCCCCAGGGACGAGAGACCCAGTACTTC.

V and J are TRBV3-1 (or the pseudogene TRBV3-2) and TRBJ1-5, with no clear D. The V gene lost 4 bases and the J gene lost 6 bases, with 13 bases spanning the gap. The germline gives CDR1 LGHDT, CDR2 YNNKEL (reference sequence). There are 14 residues in the CDR3. The CDR3 coding sequence is TGTGCCAGCAGCCTGGCCAGGTTTGGTCAGCCCCAGCATTTT. The encoded protein is CASSLARFGQPQHF.

J is TRBJ1-6 and V is TRBV4-1, with D perhaps TRBD1 (5 bases). Germline CDR1 and CDR2: MGHRA and YSYEKL. This CDR3 has 17 amino acids. Trimming removed 3 bases from V and 3 bases from J, with 15 bases in between. The CDR3 coding sequence is TGCGCCAGCAGCCAGGGAGATTGGACACTCTATAATTCACCCCTCCACTTT. It codes for CASSQGDWTLYNSPLHF.

This clone was observed a handful of times. The V gene is TRBV7-9, the J gene TRBJ1-2; D might be TRBD1 (6 bases). CDR1 and CDR2 from the germline V gene are SEHNR and FQNEAQ (reference sequence). The CDR3 has 15 residues. The V and J ends lost 8 bases and 0 bases respectively, with 16 bases between them. The CDR3 sequence is CASGGVDRTNYGYTF. The CDR3 DNA reads as TGTGCCAGCGGTGGAGTGGACAGAACTAACTATGGCTACACCTTC.

The chain couples TRBV18 to TRBJ2-7; 12 bases are shared with TRBD1. There are 15 residues in the CDR3. V lost 4 bases to trimming and J lost 4 bases; unmatched junction nucleotides: 5. CDR1 is KGHSH and CDR2 is LQKENI in the germline V gene. The CDR3 sequence is CASSRAGQGAYEQYF. The CDR3 DNA sequence: TGTGCCAGCTCACGCGCGGGACAGGGGGCTTACGAGCAGTACTTC.

The rearrangement uses TRBV19 and TRBJ1-2; TRBD1 agrees at 9 bases. V gave up 5 bases and J gave up 7 bases; unmatched junction bases: 8. The CDR3 spans 14 residues. Germline V gene lookup returns CDR1 LNHDA and CDR2 SQIVND (reference sequence). The DNA of the CDR3 is TGTGCCAGTAGTCGTCGACAGGGGGAGGGTGGCTACACCTTC. Amino acid sequence: CASSRRQGEGGYTF. Full variable domain (missing parts from reference TRBV19 and TRBJ1-2): DGGITQSPKYLFRKEGQNVTLSCEQNLNHDAMYWYRQDPGQGLRLIYYSQIVNDFQKGDIAEGYSVSREKKESFPLTVTSAQKNPTAFYLCASSRRQGEGGYTFGSGTRLTVV.

The rearrangement joins TRBV20-1 to TRBJ1-2; TRBD1 matches at 8 bases. With V trimmed by 3 bases and J by 4 bases, 13 bases remained unmatched. Germline V gene lookup returns CDR1 DFQATT and CDR2 SNEGSKA (reference sequence). The CDR3 is 16 amino acids. The CDR3 loop is CSASHRQGRLLYGYTF. CDR3 nucleotide sequence: TGCAGTGCTAGTCACAGACAGGGGAGATTGCTCTATGGCTACACCTTC.

This clone was seen once. The chain joins TRBV18 to TRBJ1-3; a weak D match, TRBD1 (6 bases). The CDR3 has 16 amino acids. Germline CDR1 is KGHSH and CDR2 is LQKENI. V lost 3 bases and J 0 bases, leaving 12 bases between the germline ends. The CDR3 loop reads CASSPPGQDSGNTIYF. In DNA form, the CDR3 reads TGTGCCAGCTCACCTCCGGGACAAGACTCTGGAAACACCATATATTTT. Supplemented by reference TRBV18 and TRBJ1-3, the full variable domain reads NAGVMQNPRHLVRRRGQEARLRCSPMKGHSHVYWYRQLPEEGLKFMVYLQKENIIDESGMPKERFSAEFPKEGPSILRIQQVVRGDSAAYFCASSPPGQDSGNTIYFGEGSWLTVV.

This rearrangement joins TRBV4-1 to TRBJ2-7, with TRBD2 identical over 10 bases. CDR3 size: 14 residues. V shed 4 bases and J 2 bases; nucleotides not matched to a gene: 2. Germline assignment: CDR1 MGHRA and CDR2 YSYEKL. The CDR3 DNA is TGCGCCAGCAGCCCTAGCGGGGGCACCTACGAGCAGTACTTC. Amino acid sequence: CASSPSGGTYEQYF.

This clone was counted only a few times. The chain is built from TRBV4-1 and TRBJ2-1; 11 bases align to TRBD2. From germline, CDR1 is MGHRA and CDR2 YSYEKL. The CDR3 loop spans 15 amino acids. V trimming: 0 bases; J trimming: 16 bases; junction bases outside the gene matches: 11. CDR3 protein: CASSQEATSGGILFF. The DNA of the CDR3 is TGCGCCAGCAGCCAAGAAGCAACTAGCGGGGGAATTCTTTTCTTC.

The V call is TRBV19, the J call TRBJ1-5; D possibly corresponds to TRBD1 (5 bases). The V end lost 5 bases, the J end lost 6 bases, and 17 bases lay between the germline ends. CDR3 length equals 15 residues. CDR1 is LNHDA and CDR2 is SQIVND in the germline V gene (reference sequence). The CDR3 loop reads CASSRRGEVSQPQHF. The CDR3, as DNA: TGTGCCAGTAGTCGCCGGGGGGAAGTAAGTCAGCCCCAGCATTTT. The variable domain in full, completed from reference TRBV19 and TRBJ1-5, reads DGGITQSPKYLFRKEGQNVTLSCEQNLNHDAMYWYRQDPGQGLRLIYYSQIVNDFQKGDIAEGYSVSREKKESFPLTVTSAQKNPTAFYLCASSRRGEVSQPQHFGDGTRLSIL.